The sequence of this TCR beta chain was determined in a study of sequential checkpoint blockade in melanoma. Study at large: Matched biopsies came pretreatment and at week 13 for 20 to 25 patients.

The sample's treatment: randomized to nivolumab then ipilimumab (arm A) or the reverse (arm B). This CDR3 region has 12 residues. Germline-derived CDR1 and CDR2 are LNHDA and SQIVND (reference sequence). V was trimmed by 5 bases and J by 2 bases, leaving 6 bases between them. Sequencing was performed with immunoSEQ multiplex PCR; in TCRdb, only in-frame clones are kept and a portion is missing. The sample lists about 9,000 clones; roughly a quarter were seen once. The V call is TRBV19, the J call TRBJ1-2; unclear D gene. This TCR was sampled from a human donor with melanoma. The source was tumor tissue (inferred from file names), collected from a patient given nivolumab and ipilimumab in sequence. CDR3 DNA: TGTGCCAGTAGTGAGCAAAACTATGGCTACACCTTC. The encoded protein is CASSEQNYGYTF.